A single sample is the source of the 20 T cell receptor beta chains below, sequenced in a study of OX40 agonist ivuxolimab in advanced cancers. Here immunoSEQ multiplex PCR was the method, and the copy in TCRdb shows in-frame clones only, minus some. This table has fewer than 90,000 clones, around 86% appearing once. The input for sequencing was CD4+ or CD8+ T cells sorted from blood, taken in a trial of the OX40 agonist ivuxolimab. The receptors shown here come from an adult with an advanced solid tumor such as melanoma, head and neck, liver or kidney cancer.

This clone was found a few times. The chain carries TRBV5-6 and TRBJ2-2; TRBD2 matches at 9 bases. This CDR3 is 14 amino acids long. Germline loops: CDR1 SGHDT, CDR2 YYEEEE. V shed 5 bases and J 4 bases; nucleotides not matched to a gene: 3. Here the CDR3 reads CASRREGPTGELFF. The CDR3 coding sequence is TGTGCCAGCAGGCGGGAGGGCCCCACCGGGGAGCTGTTTTTT. The variable domain in full, completed from reference TRBV5-6 and TRBJ2-2, reads DAGVTQSPTHLIKTRGQQVTLRCSPKSGHDTVSWYQQALGQGPQFIFQYYEEEERQRGNFPDRFSGHQFPNYSSELNVNALLLGDSALYLCASRREGPTGELFFGEGSRLTVL.

The chain recombines TRBV28 with TRBJ2-1; D gene uncertain. Germline CDR1 MDHEN, CDR2 SYDVKM. The CDR3 sequence is 11 residues long. Trimming left V 3 bases short and J 3 bases short, with 0 bases between. The CDR3 here is CASSFYNEQFF. DNA for the CDR3: TGTGCCAGCAGTTTCTACAATGAGCAGTTCTTC.

This chain connects TRBV6-5 to TRBJ2-7; D is uncertain. This CDR3 is built from 11 residues. V lost 6 bases and J 3 bases, leaving 6 bases between the germline ends. From germline, CDR1 is MNHEY and CDR2 SVGAGI. In nucleotides, the CDR3 is TGTGCCAGCAGCTCCATCTACGAGCAGTACTTC. This encodes CASSSIYEQYF.

The CDR3 spells CASSPGGGKDTQYF. The CDR3 region has the DNA TGTGCCAGCAGCCCAGGGGGGGGAAAAGATACGCAGTATTTT. The rearrangement uses TRBV7-9 and TRBJ2-3, with D possibly being TRBD1 or TRBD2 (7 bases each). Germline V lookup: CDR1 SEHNR, CDR2 FQNEAQ (reference sequence). The V and J ends lost 5 bases and 5 bases respectively, with 14 bases between them. The CDR3 has 14 residues.

The gene calls are TRBV11-3 and TRBJ1-1; TRBD1 might be the D (5 bases). Germline CDR1 and CDR2: SGHNT and YENEEA. V was pared by 4 bases and J by 0 bases, with 12 bases between. This CDR3 is 15 amino acids long. The CDR3 loop reads CASSSTRGMNTEAFF. The CDR3 region has the DNA TGTGCCAGCAGCTCAACCCGGGGGATGAACACTGAAGCTTTCTTT.

CDR3 residues: CASSISRDTEAFF. CDR3 coding DNA: TGTGCCAGTAGTATATCAAGGGACACTGAAGCTTTCTTT. The genes are TRBV19 and TRBJ1-1, with D unresolved. The V end lost 2 bases, the J end lost 3 bases, and 7 bases lay between the germline ends. Germline-derived CDR1 and CDR2 are LNHDA and SQIVND (reference sequence). The CDR3 sequence is 13 residues long.

This chain connects TRBV18 to TRBJ1-4; TRBD1 might be the D (5 bases). The CDR3 spans 17 residues. V lost 0 bases and J 1 base, leaving 12 bases between the germline ends. Germline V gene sequence: CDR1 KGHSH, CDR2 LQKENI. DNA of the CDR3: TGTGCCAGCTCACCACCGAGCCAGGGTGTAACTAATGAAAAACTGTTTTTT. The encoded protein is CASSPPSQGVTNEKLFF.

The CDR3: CASGNDWDSYEQYF. The DNA for the CDR3 is TGTGCTAGTGGCAACGATTGGGACTCCTACGAGCAGTACTTC. The genes are TRBV12-5 and TRBJ2-7, with unresolved D. The germline gives CDR1 LGHNT, CDR2 FRNRAP. The CDR3 loop spans 14 amino acids. Trimming left V 6 bases short and J 0 bases short, with 12 bases between.

The chain joins TRBV27 to TRBJ1-5; no clear D gene. The CDR3 runs to 15 residues. Deletions cut 2 bases from V and 0 bases from J, with 8 bases between. The germline gives CDR1 MNHEY, CDR2 SMNVEV (reference sequence). The CDR3 sequence is CASSLRPTSNQPQHF. CDR3 sequence (DNA): TGTGCCAGCAGTTTAAGGCCGACTAGCAATCAGCCCCAGCATTTT.

V gene TRBV7-3 combines with J gene TRBJ2-6; 13 positions agree with TRBD2. The trim removed 3 bases at V and 3 bases at J, leaving 17 bases unmatched. Germline CDR1 is SGHTA and CDR2 is FQGTGA. This CDR3 contains 22 residues. The CDR3 DNA reads as TGTGCCAGCAGCTTGGGGCTCAGGACTAGCGGGAGACCAAGGCATGGGGCCAACGTCCTGACTTTC. Its protein product is CASSLGLRTSGRPRHGANVLTF.

This clone is labeled as medium-sized. The V call is TRBV11-2, the J call TRBJ1-5, with 8 bases fitting TRBD1. V was pared by 0 bases and J by 6 bases, with 4 bases of the junction left unmatched. Germline lookup yields CDR1 SGHAT and CDR2 FQNNGV. This CDR3 spans 15 amino acids. The CDR3 protein is CASSLDRGQGQPQHF. CDR3 coding DNA: TGTGCCAGCAGCTTAGACAGGGGGCAAGGTCAGCCCCAGCATTTT.

The chain uses TRBV6-5 and TRBJ1-3, with a tentative D call TRBD1 (6 bases). The CDR3 is 14 amino acids. The V gene's germline CDR1 is MNHEY and CDR2 SVGAGI. Trimming cost V 2 bases and J 2 bases, with 7 bases left between them. The CDR3, as DNA: TGTGCCAGCAGTTACACAGGGCCTGGAAACACCATATATTTT. This codes for CASSYTGPGNTIYF.

The CDR3 DNA reads TGTGCCAGCAGTTACTTGAGCAGACAGTACGAGCAGTACTTC. It specifies CASSYLSRQYEQYF. The chain combines TRBV6-5 with TRBJ2-7; perhaps TRBD1 as D (5 bases). Germline CDR1 MNHEY, CDR2 SVGAGI. CDR3 length: 14 amino acids. The V and J ends lost 1 base and 4 bases respectively, with 11 bases between them.

The chain has TRBV9 and TRBJ2-7, with 7 positions matching TRBD1. Germline CDR1 reads SGDLS; CDR2 reads YYNGEE. J was trimmed by 4 bases and V by 4 bases; bases with no gene match: 17. There are 17 residues in the CDR3. CDR3 residues: CASSPERDRALVYEQYF. DNA of the CDR3: TGTGCCAGCAGCCCAGAGCGTGACAGGGCCCTCGTTTACGAGCAGTACTTC.

The V call is TRBV5-6, the J call TRBJ1-1; weak D call: TRBD1 (5 bases). This CDR3 is built from 17 residues. The V end lost 4 bases, the J end lost 1 base, and 20 bases lay between the germline ends. Germline CDR1 SGHDT, CDR2 YYEEEE. This chain's CDR3 is CASSLSSGGLKNTEAFF. As DNA, the CDR3 is TGTGCCAGCAGCCTAAGCTCGGGGGGACTAAAGAACACTGAAGCTTTCTTT.

On this clone: The sample carries other DNA sequences with the same CDR3. The chain combines TRBV18 with TRBJ1-1; D possibly corresponds to TRBD1 (5 bases). The V and J ends lost 4 bases and 1 base respectively, with 7 bases between them. Germline CDR1 and CDR2: KGHSH and LQKENI. The CDR3 runs 13 residues. CDR3 coding DNA: TGTGCCAGCTCACAAGGGGAGAACACTGAAGCTTTCTTT. As protein: CASSQGENTEAFF.

As DNA, the CDR3 is TGTGCCAGCTCACCCATGGGGCCGACTAATGAAAAACTGTTTTTT. It codes for CASSPMGPTNEKLFF. This chain links TRBV18 with TRBJ1-4; the D gene is possibly TRBD1 (5 bases). Germline CDR1 is KGHSH and CDR2 is LQKENI. The CDR3 runs 15 residues. V dropped 3 bases and J dropped 2 bases, with 10 bases sitting between them.

The CDR3 region has the DNA TGTGCCAGCAGCTTGGTGAGGCTAGCTGCGAACACCGGGGAGCTGTTTTTT. It specifies CASSLVRLAANTGELFF. The gene calls are TRBV5-6 and TRBJ2-2, with a tentative D call TRBD2 (5 bases). V shed 0 bases and J shed 0 bases, with 12 bases lying between them. This CDR3 spans 17 amino acids. Germline V CDR1 and CDR2: SGHDT, YYEEEE. Drawing the rest from reference TRBV5-6 and TRBJ2-2, the complete variable domain is DAGVTQSPTHLIKTRGQQVTLRCSPKSGHDTVSWYQQALGQGPQFIFQYYEEEERQRGNFPDRFSGHQFPNYSSELNVNALLLGDSALYLCASSLVRLAANTGELFFGEGSRLTVL.

The genes are TRBV6-6 and TRBJ1-1; D call uncertain. Germline V gene lookup returns CDR1 MNHNY and CDR2 SVGAGI (reference sequence). This CDR3 has 15 amino acids. V lost 2 bases and J 2 bases, leaving 12 bases between the germline ends. CDR3 sequence: CASSYNGELNTEAFF. DNA for the CDR3: TGTGCCAGCAGTTACAACGGGGAGCTAAACACTGAAGCTTTCTTT.

The chain employs TRBV4-3 and TRBJ1-6; D remains unclear. Germline CDR1 reads LGHNA; CDR2 reads YSLEER. The V end lost 4 bases, the J end lost 7 bases, and 14 bases lay between the germline ends. The CDR3 runs 15 residues. CDR3 DNA: TGCGCCAGCAGCCTGGTCCTAGGAGGCAATTCACCCCTCCACTTT. Translation gives CASSLVLGGNSPLHF.